This T cell receptor (beta chain) was identified during a study of cytomegalovirus exposure and HLA in healthy donors. The PCR contained 60 Vbeta and 13 Jbeta primers. Generated by immunoSEQ multiplex PCR, the TCRdb table keeps only in-frame clones and is missing some. The profile shows 95,000 to 130,000 clones, about four fifths of them singletons. In regard to this clone: Antigen: not known.

Findings of the study overall: TCR beta chains associated with HLA were, in a later analysis, more clonally expanded than equally common others. Previous analysis showed most TCR beta V segments were productive about 87% or about 30% of the time. Rare TCR sequences dominated, though some public TCRs recurred in many donors.

Trimming removed 0 bases from V and 1 base from J; junction bases left unmatched: 5. CDR1 SGHRS and CDR2 YFSETQ come from the germline V gene. The CDR3 covers 16 residues. The V call is TRBV5-1, the J call TRBJ2-5; 8 bases agree with TRBD2. This TCR came from a man between 25 and 39 years old in good health and CMV-seropositive. Sequenced input: PBMCs. The CDR3 here is CASSLVPSGPQETQYF. The CDR3 nucleotides are TGCGCCAGCAGCTTGGTTCCTAGCGGGCCCCAAGAGACCCAGTACTTC.